In its sample, the clone carrying this TCR beta chain was seen once. This sample was included in a study of blood T cell repertoires in COVID-19. Generated by immunoSEQ multiplex PCR, the TCRdb table keeps only in-frame clones and is missing some. The repertoire holds about 97,000 clones, about 91% seen once, with 17% in the top ten. Trimming left V 0 bases short and J 0 bases short, with 8 bases between. The CDR3 totals 15 residues. Germline values: CDR1 LGHDT, CDR2 YNNKEL (reference sequence). The V call is TRBV3-1 (or the pseudogene TRBV3-2), the J call TRBJ1-2, with no clear D. This TCR derives from a man aged 45-65 years with acute or convalescent COVID-19. The sample taken for sequencing was peripheral blood. CDR3 loop: CASSQDGKPNYGYTF. CDR3 coding DNA: TGTGCCAGCAGCCAAGACGGGAAGCCTAACTATGGCTACACCTTC.